Sequencing of this T cell receptor beta chain was carried out in a study of beta chain features in type 1 diabetes. This clone has only a few counts. Sorted cells reached over 95% purity in every population. Germline V gene data show CDR1 as ENHRY and CDR2 as SYGVKD. V gave up 4 bases and J gave up 0 bases; unmatched junction bases: 4. The CDR3 loop spans 16 amino acids. Reverse transcription of all isolated RNA meant that expressed TCRB transcripts were sequenced. Naive, central memory and regulatory T cell samples averaged around 3.3 million reads. The data were produced by immunoSEQ multiplex PCR, yet TCRdb's version contains in-frame clones alone and is incomplete. The data show 250,000 to 300,000 clones, 7% to 9% seen once.

Sequencing was performed on central memory CD4+ T cells from blood. V gene TRBV10-3 combines with J gene TRBJ1-4; 8 bases agree with TRBD1. The TCR was taken from a woman between 18 and 29 years old in good health. CDR3 bases: TGTGCCATCAGTGGCGGGACAGGCGCAACTAATGAAAAACTGTTTTTT. Amino acids: CAISGGTGATNEKLFF.